This TCR beta chain was recovered during a study of breast tumors, draining lymph nodes, adjacent tissues. In germline, CDR1 is LGHNA, CDR2 YSLEER. The V segment lost 0 bases and the J segment 8 bases; nucleotides outside the gene matches: 6. This CDR3 region has 15 residues. This clonotype showed up many times. Its target is unknown. TCRdb analysed the multiplex PCR reads with MiXCR anew, one entry per CDR3 protein. The profile covers roughly 80,000 distinct CDR3 sequences, with approximately 19% appearing a single time and around 2.4% taken by the ten largest. Samples came from axillary lymph nodes draining the breast cancer. General study findings and limits: The data were judged consistent with most tumor T cells coming from lymph node and expanding in tumor. Compared with basal-like, luminal-like tumors shared significantly more repertoire with nontumor tissue. Tumor TCR diversity was below lymph nodes but above nontumor tissue. Data only fit, rather than demonstrated, lymph node origin of most tumor T cells.

The chain combines TRBV4-3 with TRBJ2-1; 8 bases map to TRBD1. Sequenced sample: axillary lymph node tissue. The origin of this receptor is a female donor with breast cancer. Some clones in this sample may be carry-over from other donors' samples. CDR3 sequence: CASSQERTGRHEQFF. The DNA for the CDR3 is TGCGCCAGCAGCCAAGAGCGGACAGGGAGGCATGAGCAGTTCTTC.